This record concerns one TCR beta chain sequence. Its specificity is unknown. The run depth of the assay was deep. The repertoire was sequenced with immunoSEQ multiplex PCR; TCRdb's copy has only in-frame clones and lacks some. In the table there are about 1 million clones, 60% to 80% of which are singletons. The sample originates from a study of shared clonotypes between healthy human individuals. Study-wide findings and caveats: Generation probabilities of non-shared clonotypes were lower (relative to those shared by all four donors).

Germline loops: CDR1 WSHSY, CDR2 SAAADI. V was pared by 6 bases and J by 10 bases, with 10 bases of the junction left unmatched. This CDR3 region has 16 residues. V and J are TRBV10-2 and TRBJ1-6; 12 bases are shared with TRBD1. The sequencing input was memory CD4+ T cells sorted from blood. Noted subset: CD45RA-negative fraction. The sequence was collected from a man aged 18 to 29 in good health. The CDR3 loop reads CASSDPGQGAKSPLHF. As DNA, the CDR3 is TGCGCCAGCAGCGACCCGGGACAGGGGGCGAAATCACCCCTCCACTTT.